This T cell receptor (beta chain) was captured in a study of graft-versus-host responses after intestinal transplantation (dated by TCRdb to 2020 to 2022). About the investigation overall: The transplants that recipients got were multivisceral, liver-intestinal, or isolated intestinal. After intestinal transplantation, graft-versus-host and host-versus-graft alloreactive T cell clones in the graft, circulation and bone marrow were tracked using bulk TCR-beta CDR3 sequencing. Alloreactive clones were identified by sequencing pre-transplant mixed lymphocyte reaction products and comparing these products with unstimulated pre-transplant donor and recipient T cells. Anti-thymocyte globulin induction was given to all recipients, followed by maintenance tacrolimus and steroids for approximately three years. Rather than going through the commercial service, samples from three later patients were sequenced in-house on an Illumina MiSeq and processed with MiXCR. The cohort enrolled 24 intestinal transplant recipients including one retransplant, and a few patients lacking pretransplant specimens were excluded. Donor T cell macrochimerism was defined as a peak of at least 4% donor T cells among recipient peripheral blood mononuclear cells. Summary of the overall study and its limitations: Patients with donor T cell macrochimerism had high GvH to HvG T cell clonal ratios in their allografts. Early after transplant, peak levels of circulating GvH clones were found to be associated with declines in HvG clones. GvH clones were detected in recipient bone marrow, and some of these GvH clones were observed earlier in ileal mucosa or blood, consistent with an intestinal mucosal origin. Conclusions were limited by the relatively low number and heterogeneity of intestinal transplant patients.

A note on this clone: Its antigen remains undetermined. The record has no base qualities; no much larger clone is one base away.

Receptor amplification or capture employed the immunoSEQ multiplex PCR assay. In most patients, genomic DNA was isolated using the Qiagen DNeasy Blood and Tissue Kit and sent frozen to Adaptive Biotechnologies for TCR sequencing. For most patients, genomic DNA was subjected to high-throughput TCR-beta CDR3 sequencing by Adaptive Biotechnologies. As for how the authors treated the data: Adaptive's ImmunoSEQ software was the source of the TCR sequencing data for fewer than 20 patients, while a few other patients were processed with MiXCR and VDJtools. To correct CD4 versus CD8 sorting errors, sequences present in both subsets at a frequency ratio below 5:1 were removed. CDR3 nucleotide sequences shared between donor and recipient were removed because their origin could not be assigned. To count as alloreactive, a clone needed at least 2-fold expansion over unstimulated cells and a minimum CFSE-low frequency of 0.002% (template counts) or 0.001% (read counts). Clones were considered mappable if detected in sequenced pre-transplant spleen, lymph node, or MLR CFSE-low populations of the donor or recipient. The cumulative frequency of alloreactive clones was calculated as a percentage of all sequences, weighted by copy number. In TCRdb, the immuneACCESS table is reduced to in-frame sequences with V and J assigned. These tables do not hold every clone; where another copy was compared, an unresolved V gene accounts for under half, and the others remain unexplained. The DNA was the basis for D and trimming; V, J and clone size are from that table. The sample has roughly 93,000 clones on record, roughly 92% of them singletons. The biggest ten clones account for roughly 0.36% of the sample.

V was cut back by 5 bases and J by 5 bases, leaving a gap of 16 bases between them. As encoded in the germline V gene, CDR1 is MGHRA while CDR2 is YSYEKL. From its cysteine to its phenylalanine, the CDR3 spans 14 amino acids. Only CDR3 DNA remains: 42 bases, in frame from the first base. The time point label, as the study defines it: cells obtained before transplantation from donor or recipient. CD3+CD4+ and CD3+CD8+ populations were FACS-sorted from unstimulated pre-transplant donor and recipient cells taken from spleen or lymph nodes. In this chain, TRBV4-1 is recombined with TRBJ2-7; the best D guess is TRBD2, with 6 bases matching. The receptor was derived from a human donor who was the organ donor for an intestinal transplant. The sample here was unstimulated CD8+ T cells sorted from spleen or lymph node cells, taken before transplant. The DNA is TGCGCCAGCAGCTCCGTTGCGGGGTTGGACGAGCAGTACTTC. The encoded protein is CASSSVAGLDEQYF.